These 6 T cell receptor beta chains were sequenced from one sample in a study of CD8+CD57+ T cells in acquired aplastic anemia (dated by TCRdb to 2017 to 2018). TCRdb shows the sequencer as Illumina HiSeq 2000. TCR beta VDJ combination and CDR3 sequence profiling used genomic DNA as the template. TCRdb handled the public reads itself, with Q25 trimming in fastp and clone calling in MiXCR, and kept productive beta chains. Rows with a matching CDR3 protein are joined into one entry that keeps the most common DNA and genes. Recorded for this sample are some 290,000 distinct CDR3 sequences; around 60% of them occurred a single time. Around 7.6% of the sample comes from the top ten. The specimen was sorted CD4+, CD8+, or CD8+CD57+ T cells (not recorded which) from PBMCs. Receptors originate from a human donor with severe aplastic anemia or a healthy control (not recorded which).

The gene calls are TRBV2 and TRBJ1-5, with D possibly TRBD1 on 5 matching bases. The germline gives CDR1 SNHLY, CDR2 FYNNEI. CDR3 size: 14 residues. V gave up 8 bases and J gave up 5 bases, with 16 bases separating them. The CDR3 sequence is CASQDRGPDQPQHF. The CDR3 DNA reads TGTGCCAGCCAGGATAGGGGACCCGATCAGCCCCAGCATTTT.

The chain's CDR3 is CASSDPRLQVHNEQFF. CDR3 sequence (DNA): TGCGCCAGCAGTGATCCGAGACTTCAAGTGCACAATGAGCAGTTCTTC. This chain connects TRBV10-1 to TRBJ2-1, with D unclear. Germline V gene lookup returns CDR1 WNHNN and CDR2 SYGVQD (reference sequence). This CDR3 spans 16 amino acids. The V end was cut by 3 bases, the J end by 5 bases, with 17 bases between.

This clonotype was found a few times. The chain has TRBV13 and TRBJ1-2, with D maybe TRBD1 (5 bases). CDR3 length: 13 residues. In germline, CDR1 is PRHDT, CDR2 FYEKMQ (reference sequence). V was cut by 4 bases and J by 8 bases, with 14 bases left in between. The CDR3 sequence is CASSSQGDWGYTF. CDR3 bases: TGTGCCAGCAGCTCGCAGGGTGATTGGGGCTACACCTTC.

The rearrangement joins TRBV2 to TRBJ1-1; D unresolved. CDR3 length: 14 residues. Trimming cost V 4 bases and J 0 bases, with 9 bases left between them. The germline V gene has CDR1 SNHLY and CDR2 FYNNEI. Here the CDR3 reads CASSVGALNTEAFF. The CDR3 region has the DNA TGTGCCAGCAGTGTGGGCGCCTTGAACACTGAAGCTTTCTTT.

The rearrangement uses TRBV13 and TRBJ1-2, with D perhaps TRBD1 (5 bases). There are 13 residues in the CDR3. Germline V CDR1 and CDR2: PRHDT, FYEKMQ (reference sequence). V lost 5 bases, J lost 5 bases, and 12 bases lay in between. This CDR3 is CASSLGPAYGYTF. DNA for the CDR3: TGTGCCAGCAGCCTGGGACCGGCATATGGCTACACCTTC. Full variable domain (outside the CDR3, taken from reference TRBV13 and TRBJ1-2): AAGVIQSPRHLIKEKRETATLKCYPIPRHDTVYWYQQGPGQDPQFLISFYEKMQSDKGSIPDRFSAQQFSDYHSELNMSSLELGDSALYFCASSLGPAYGYTFGSGTRLTVV.

Note on this clonotype: The junction departs from germline at one end; a sequencing error may be responsible. J is TRBJ2-1 and V is TRBV27; TRBD2 agrees at 10 bases. The CDR3 totals 16 residues. Looked up from germline, CDR1 is MNHEY and CDR2 is SMNVEV (reference sequence). CDR3 sequence: CASSDLSGGAFYEQFF. In DNA form, the CDR3 reads TGCGCCAGCAGTGATCTGAGCGGGGGGGCCTTCTATGAGCAGTTCTTC.